This T cell receptor (beta chain) was identified during a study of technical replicates of blood from several donors. The repertoire was sequenced with immunoSEQ multiplex PCR; TCRdb's copy has only in-frame clones and lacks some. The top ten hold around 0.27% of the sample, which has approximately 85,000 clones, under 95% seen once. In germline, CDR1 is SQVTM, CDR2 ANQGSEA. V lost 7 bases to trimming and J lost 5 bases; unmatched junction nucleotides: 4. CDR3 length equals 12 residues. Sequencing was carried out using T cells isolated from PBMCs. The chain employs TRBV29-1 and TRBJ1-4, with 7 bases aligning to TRBD1. The receptor was isolated from a human donor in good health. The CDR3 DNA reads as TGCAGCGGTCGACAGGGAAATGAAAAACTGTTTTTT. Translated: CSGRQGNEKLFF.